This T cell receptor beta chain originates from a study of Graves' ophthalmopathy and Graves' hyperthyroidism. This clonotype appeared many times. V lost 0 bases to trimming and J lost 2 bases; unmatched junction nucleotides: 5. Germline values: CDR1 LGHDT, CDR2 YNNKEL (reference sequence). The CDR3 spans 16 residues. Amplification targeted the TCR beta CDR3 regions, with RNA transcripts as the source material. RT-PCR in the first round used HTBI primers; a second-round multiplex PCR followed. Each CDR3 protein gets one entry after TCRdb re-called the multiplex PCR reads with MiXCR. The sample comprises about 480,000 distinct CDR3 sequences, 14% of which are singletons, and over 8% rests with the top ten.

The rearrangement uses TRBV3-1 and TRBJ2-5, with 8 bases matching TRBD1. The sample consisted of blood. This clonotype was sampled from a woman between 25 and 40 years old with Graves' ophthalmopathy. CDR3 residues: CASSQDKRDRQETQYF. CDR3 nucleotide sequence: TGTGCCAGCAGCCAAGATAAACGGGACAGGCAAGAGACCCAGTACTTC.